Below, 20 T cell receptor beta chains from the same sample are listed, as sequenced in a study of PD-1 blockade in classical Hodgkin lymphoma. Sequencing was performed with immunoSEQ multiplex PCR; in TCRdb, only in-frame clones are kept and a portion is missing. This table holds 15,000 to 20,000 clones, more than 75% found once. Autologous stem cell transplantation was followed by relapse in every patient, and brentuximab vedotin exposure varied. The sample was peripheral blood mononuclear cells (PBMCs), taken before the second cycle of nivolumab. Receptor source: a human donor with classical Hodgkin lymphoma.

This sequence joins TRBV2 and TRBJ2-7; D possibly corresponds to TRBD1 (5 bases). This CDR3 has 12 residues. CDR1 SNHLY and CDR2 FYNNEI come from the germline V gene. The V end lost 6 bases, the J end lost 6 bases, and 12 bases lay between the germline ends. DNA of the CDR3: TGTGCCAGCAGAAAGACAGTCCCCGAGCAGTACTTC. Its translation is CASRKTVPEQYF. Full variable domain (missing parts from reference TRBV2 and TRBJ2-7): EPEVTQTPSHQVTQMGQEVILRCVPISNHLYFYWYRQILGQKVEFLVSFYNNEISEKSEIFDDQFSVERPDGSNFTLKIRSTKLEDSAMYFCASRKTVPEQYFGPGTRLTVT.

Here the CDR3 DNA reads TGTGCCAGCTCACCACCTCCCCAGGCAGCCGCCTATGGCTACACCTTC. Amino acids: CASSPPPQAAAYGYTF. The rearrangement links TRBV18 to TRBJ1-2; D not certain. The CDR3 has 16 amino acids. CDR1 and CDR2 from the germline V gene are KGHSH and LQKENI. The V and J ends lost 0 bases and 4 bases respectively, with 15 bases between them.

The chain recombines TRBV5-4 with TRBJ1-5; 7 positions match TRBD1. This CDR3 has 14 amino acids. In germline, CDR1 is SGHNT, CDR2 YYREEE (reference sequence). J lost 3 bases, V lost 4 bases, and 4 bases had no gene match. CDR3 bases: TGTGCCAGCAGCGCGGGACAGAACAATCAGCCCCAGCATTTT. Translation: CASSAGQNNQPQHF.

The chain is built from TRBV6-6 and TRBJ1-1, with 9 bases that match TRBD1. The germline V gene encodes CDR1 MNHNY and CDR2 SVGAGI (reference sequence). The CDR3 sequence is 15 residues long. The trim removed 5 bases at V and 5 bases at J, leaving 9 bases unmatched. CDR3 amino acids: CASSISGTGKTEAFF. The CDR3, as DNA: TGTGCCAGCAGTATATCCGGGACAGGGAAAACTGAAGCTTTCTTT.

The chain recombines TRBV7-2 with TRBJ1-3; D gene uncertain. The V gene lost 1 base and the J gene lost 8 bases, with 15 bases spanning the gap. The CDR3 runs 15 residues. The germline V gene encodes CDR1 SGHTA and CDR2 FQGNSA. CDR3 sequence: CASSLVGLRWDTIYF. CDR3 DNA: TGTGCCAGCAGCTTAGTGGGCCTTCGTTGGGACACCATATATTTT.

To note about this clone: An end of the junction does not agree with germline; a read error may underlie this. V usage is TRBV7-7 and J usage is TRBJ2-7; the match to TRBD1 covers 7 bases. The CDR3 spans 15 residues. The V gene's germline CDR1 is SSHAT and CDR2 FNYEAQ (reference sequence). CDR3 coding DNA: TGTGCTAGCAGCCCTTATGGACAGGCGATCTGCGAGCAGTACTTC. Residues: CASSPYGQAICEQYF.

The rearrangement joins TRBV7-2 to TRBJ2-7; D possibly uses TRBD1 or TRBD2 (5 bases each). Trimming left V 1 base short and J 0 bases short, with 10 bases between. Germline V gene data show CDR1 as SGHTA and CDR2 as FQGNSA. The CDR3 covers 15 residues. The chain's CDR3 is CASSLDEGSSYEQYF. In DNA form, the CDR3 reads TGTGCCAGCAGCTTAGATGAGGGGTCCTCCTACGAGCAGTACTTC.

The chain has TRBV10-1 and TRBJ2-7; 9 nucleotides agree with TRBD1. The germline gives CDR1 WNHNN, CDR2 SYGVQD (reference sequence). The CDR3 loop spans 16 amino acids. V was clipped by 4 bases and J by 5 bases; unmatched bases: 12. The CDR3 is CASSAYRDRAFNEQYF. The CDR3 region has the DNA TGCGCCAGCAGTGCCTACCGGGACAGGGCTTTCAACGAGCAGTACTTC.

The rearrangement joins TRBV19 to TRBJ2-7, with unresolved D. CDR3 length: 15 residues. CDR1 and CDR2 (germline): LNHDA, SQIVND (reference sequence). Trimming took off 1 base at V and 2 bases at J, with 12 bases between the two ends. This chain's CDR3 is CASSIGTVRTYEQYF. The CDR3 nucleotides are TGTGCCAGTAGTATAGGAACAGTTCGTACCTACGAGCAGTACTTC.

This clone was seen a few times. The chain uses TRBV28 and TRBJ1-1, with 8 bases matching TRBD1. Germline assignment: CDR1 MDHEN and CDR2 SYDVKM. Trimming cost V 6 bases and J 0 bases; bases outside gene matches: 6. This CDR3 is built from 15 residues. The DNA for the CDR3 is TGTGCCAGCAGCTCAACAGGGGGGATGAACACTGAAGCTTTCTTT. It translates to CASSSTGGMNTEAFF.

The CDR3 region has the DNA TGTGCCAGCAGCTTAGATAAAGGGGGGCGGTACGAGCAGTACTTC. It yields the protein CASSLDKGGRYEQYF. The chain has TRBV11-2 and TRBJ2-7; D is possibly TRBD1 or TRBD2 (6 bases each). Trimming pared 0 bases from V and 4 bases from J, leaving 13 bases between. Germline-derived CDR1 and CDR2 are SGHAT and FQNNGV. CDR3 length: 15 residues.

The chain employs TRBV11-3 and TRBJ2-6, with D maybe TRBD2 (7 bases). Germline values: CDR1 SGHNT, CDR2 YENEEA. The CDR3 extends over 16 amino acids. V was clipped by 7 bases and J by 2 bases, with 15 bases between them. The CDR3 spells CASTKRGRAGANVLTF. As DNA, the CDR3 is TGTGCCAGCACCAAAAGGGGGAGGGCTGGGGCCAACGTCCTGACTTTC.

V gene TRBV19 combines with J gene TRBJ1-2; weak D call: TRBD1 (6 bases). Trimming shortened V by 4 bases and J by 2 bases, and 23 bases separated the two germline ends. CDR1 LNHDA and CDR2 SQIVND come from the germline V gene (reference sequence). This CDR3 contains 18 residues. The CDR3 DNA is TGTGCCAGTAGTACCCAGGGGACATTAGGGACTTGGAACTATGGCTACACCTTC. Amino acid sequence: CASSTQGTLGTWNYGYTF. The variable domain in full, completed from reference TRBV19 and TRBJ1-2, reads DGGITQSPKYLFRKEGQNVTLSCEQNLNHDAMYWYRQDPGQGLRLIYYSQIVNDFQKGDIAEGYSVSREKKESFPLTVTSAQKNPTAFYLCASSTQGTLGTWNYGYTFGSGTRLTVV.

The rearrangement uses TRBV19 and TRBJ2-5, with a weak D call TRBD1 (5 bases). V gave up 0 bases and J gave up 0 bases, with 8 bases separating them. The V gene's germline CDR1 is LNHDA and CDR2 SQIVND (reference sequence). The CDR3 extends over 15 amino acids. CDR3 DNA: TGTGCCAGTAGTATAGATGCAGGGTACCAAGAGACCCAGTACTTC. This codes for CASSIDAGYQETQYF. The entire variable domain, with the rest obtained from reference TRBV19 and TRBJ2-5, is as follows: DGGITQSPKYLFRKEGQNVTLSCEQNLNHDAMYWYRQDPGQGLRLIYYSQIVNDFQKGDIAEGYSVSREKKESFPLTVTSAQKNPTAFYLCASSIDAGYQETQYFGPGTRLLVL.

In this sample, this clone turned up once. The chain couples TRBV4-2 to TRBJ1-6; D gene ambiguous. This CDR3 is built from 17 residues. Trimming took off 5 bases at V and 7 bases at J, with 21 bases between the two ends. Germline V lookup: CDR1 LGHNA, CDR2 YNFKEQ. CDR3 nucleotide sequence: TGTGCCAGCAGCTCTGCCCGCTGGGAGGAAATCAATTCACCCCTCCACTTT. Its protein product is CASSSARWEEINSPLHF.

V gene TRBV5-1 combines with J gene TRBJ1-1; no reliable D call. Trimming took off 4 bases at V and 4 bases at J, with 17 bases between the two ends. This CDR3 region has 15 residues. CDR1 and CDR2 from the germline V gene are SGHRS and YFSETQ. This chain's CDR3 is CASSTPLSGSTEAFF. DNA for the CDR3: TGCGCCAGCAGCACCCCCTTGAGCGGGAGCACTGAAGCTTTCTTT.

In DNA, the CDR3 is TGTGCCAGCAGCTTCGACCTGTCCGAAGGGACTGAAGCTTTCTTT. Residues: CASSFDLSEGTEAFF. The chain joins TRBV7-9 to TRBJ1-1; D is undetermined. Trimming cost V 3 bases and J 5 bases, with 16 bases left between them. This CDR3 spans 15 amino acids. The germline V gene encodes CDR1 SEHNR and CDR2 FQNEAQ (reference sequence).

This clone was seen a few times. The V and J genes are TRBV30 and TRBJ2-2; TRBD1 aligns across 7 bases. The CDR3 runs 16 residues. J lost 4 bases, V lost 5 bases, and 13 bases had no gene match. CDR1 and CDR2 (germline): GTSNPN, SVGIG (reference sequence). DNA of the CDR3: TGTGCCTGGGGGCGAGACAGGGTTCGGGGCACCGGGGAGCTGTTTTTT. Translation gives CAWGRDRVRGTGELFF.

V gene TRBV7-2 combines with J gene TRBJ2-7, with no clear D. The CDR3 length is 14 residues. The V gene's germline CDR1 is SGHTA and CDR2 FQGNSA. V lost 2 bases to trimming and J lost 1 base, with 9 bases between them. CDR3 sequence (DNA): TGTGCCAGCAGCTTACTCCCGCTGTCCTACGAGCAGTACTTC. This encodes CASSLLPLSYEQYF.

A note on this clone: This same CDR3 is encoded by further DNA sequences in the sample. This chain joins TRBV5-6 and TRBJ1-1; D remains unclear. This CDR3 has 14 amino acids. V was clipped by 1 base and J by 1 base, with 8 bases between them. The germline CDR1 and CDR2 sequences are SGHDT and YYEEEE. Here the CDR3 reads CASSLSGKNTEAFF. In nucleotides, the CDR3 is TGTGCCAGCAGCTTGTCAGGAAAGAACACTGAAGCTTTCTTT. The full variable domain, completed using reference TRBV5-6 and TRBJ1-1, is DAGVTQSPTHLIKTRGQQVTLRCSPKSGHDTVSWYQQALGQGPQFIFQYYEEEERQRGNFPDRFSGHQFPNYSSELNVNALLLGDSALYLCASSLSGKNTEAFFGQGTRLTVV.